Following are 10 T cell receptor beta chains from one sample sequenced in a study of T cells in Graves' hyperthyroidism and ophthalmopathy. Using RNA transcripts as the source, TCR beta CDR3 regions were amplified. In the first-round RT-PCR of the TCR CDR3, the HTBI primer set was used. MiXCR, applied by TCRdb to the multiplex PCR reads, yields one record per CDR3 protein. The top ten hold 3.5% to 4% of the sample, which has some 620,000 distinct CDR3 sequences, about a sixth seen once. The sequenced material came from blood. The receptor source for this set is a woman in her 30s with Graves' hyperthyroidism.

The chain links TRBV27 to TRBJ1-2; the D is unclear. V lost 0 bases to trimming and J lost 0 bases, with 5 bases between them. The CDR3 length is 14 residues. Looked up from germline, CDR1 is MNHEY and CDR2 is SMNVEV (reference sequence). The CDR3 sequence is CASSLSTSNYGYTF. In DNA, the CDR3 is TGTGCCAGCAGTTTATCGACATCTAACTATGGCTACACCTTC.

This rearrangement joins TRBV28 to TRBJ1-2; D remains ambiguous. V lost 7 bases and J 7 bases, leaving 16 bases between the germline ends. Per the germline V gene, CDR1 is MDHEN and CDR2 is SYDVKM. This CDR3 region has 13 residues. CDR3 sequence reads: CASTLAEGSGYTF. As DNA, the CDR3 is TGTGCCAGCACTCTCGCGGAAGGGTCTGGCTACACCTTC.

V is TRBV5-6 and J is TRBJ1-2, with TRBD1 as a possible D gene (5 bases). V was trimmed by 4 bases and J by 2 bases, leaving 12 bases between them. In germline, CDR1 is SGHDT, CDR2 YYEEEE. The CDR3 has 14 residues. As DNA, the CDR3 is TGTGCCAGCAGCGATGGGACGGGAAACTATGGCTACACCTTC. Protein sequence: CASSDGTGNYGYTF.

The chain carries TRBV20-1 and TRBJ2-5; the match to TRBD2 covers 9 bases. CDR1 and CDR2 from the germline V gene are DFQATT and SNEGSKA (reference sequence). The V gene end was trimmed by 5 bases and the J gene end by 5 bases; junction bases not matched to a gene: 12. The CDR3 extends over 15 amino acids. CDR3 DNA sequence: TGCAGTGCTTCACCTAGCGGGATAATCGGGGAGACCCAGTACTTC. This gives the protein CSASPSGIIGETQYF.

In this sample, this clonotype turned up many times. This sequence joins TRBV28 and TRBJ2-5, with a possible D match to TRBD2 (7 bases). Germline-derived CDR1 and CDR2 are MDHEN and SYDVKM. Between the trimmed V and J ends, which lost 4 bases and 2 bases, there was a span of 11 bases. The CDR3 sequence is 14 residues long. The chain's CDR3 is CASSWGGRQETQYF. The CDR3 coding sequence is TGTGCCAGCAGTTGGGGGGGCAGACAAGAGACCCAGTACTTC. Combining the CDR3 with reference TRBV28 and TRBJ2-5 gives the whole variable domain DVKVTQSSRYLVKRTGEKVFLECVQDMDHENMFWYRQDPGLGLRLIYFSYDVKMKEKGDIPEGYSVSREKKERFSLILESASTNQTSMYLCASSWGGRQETQYFGPGTRLLVL.

The chain links TRBV19 to TRBJ1-5; the D gene is possibly TRBD1 (5 bases). The germline V and J ends were trimmed by 1 base and 3 bases, with 13 bases remaining between them. Germline CDR1 and CDR2: LNHDA and SQIVND (reference sequence). The CDR3 covers 16 residues. CDR3 sequence (DNA): TGTGCCAGTAGTATAGTAGCGGGGGGACTCAATCAGCCCCAGCATTTT. Translating it yields CASSIVAGGLNQPQHF.

The J gene is TRBJ2-1, the V gene TRBV14; TRBD2 matches at 13 bases. CDR1 is SGHDN and CDR2 is FVKESK in the germline V gene. This CDR3 is 19 amino acids long. J was trimmed by 8 bases and V by 1 base; bases with no gene match: 14. The CDR3 region is CASSQAGLAGVFVYDEQFF. The DNA of the CDR3 is TGTGCCAGCAGCCAAGCTGGACTAGCGGGAGTCTTCGTTTACGATGAGCAGTTCTTC.

In nucleotides, the CDR3 is TGTGCCAGCAGACATCGACAGGGCGAGCAGTACTTC. This codes for CASRHRQGEQYF. The rearrangement joins TRBV27 to TRBJ2-7, with 7 bases aligning to TRBD1. J lost 6 bases, V lost 6 bases, and 5 bases had no gene match. Germline V gene data show CDR1 as MNHEY and CDR2 as SMNVEV (reference sequence). This CDR3 spans 12 amino acids.

This clonotype was recorded only once. The junction shows a germline mismatch at one end, possibly a read error. The chain carries TRBV7-9 and TRBJ1-1; 8 positions match TRBD1. The germline CDR1 and CDR2 sequences are SEHNR and FQNEAQ (reference sequence). The CDR3 extends over 16 amino acids. CDR3 DNA: TGTGCTAGCAGCTCCCCCTCGACAGGGGCGAACACTGAAGCTTTCTTT. Its translation is CASSSPSTGANTEAFF.

With respect to this clonotype: A much larger clone differs from this one at a single base, so this may be a read error. This is likely a read error, given that the CDR3 carries no conserved phenylalanine or tryptophan at its end. The rearrangement links TRBV5-8 to TRBJ2-7; maybe TRBD2 (5 bases). CDR1 is SGHTS and CDR2 is YDEGEE in the germline V gene. The CDR3 is 16 residues long. The V end lost 0 bases, the J end lost 0 bases, and 13 bases lay between the germline ends. The CDR3 sequence: CASSLVGLRASYEQYL. The CDR3 DNA follows: TGTGCCAGCAGCTTGGTCGGACTTCGGGCCTCCTACGAGCAGTACCTC.